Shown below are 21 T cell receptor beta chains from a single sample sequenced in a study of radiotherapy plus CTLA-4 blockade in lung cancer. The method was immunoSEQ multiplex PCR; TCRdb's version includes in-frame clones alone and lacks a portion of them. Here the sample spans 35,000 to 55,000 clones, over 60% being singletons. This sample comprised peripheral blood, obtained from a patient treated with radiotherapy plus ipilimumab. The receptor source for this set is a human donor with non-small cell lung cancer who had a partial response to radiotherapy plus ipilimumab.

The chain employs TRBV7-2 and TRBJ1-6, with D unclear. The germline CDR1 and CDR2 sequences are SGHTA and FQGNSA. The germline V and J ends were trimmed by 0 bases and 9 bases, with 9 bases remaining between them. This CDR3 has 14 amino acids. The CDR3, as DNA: TGTGCCAGCAGCTTAGCGAGGGTGGGTTCACCCCTCCACTTT. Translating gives CASSLARVGSPLHF.

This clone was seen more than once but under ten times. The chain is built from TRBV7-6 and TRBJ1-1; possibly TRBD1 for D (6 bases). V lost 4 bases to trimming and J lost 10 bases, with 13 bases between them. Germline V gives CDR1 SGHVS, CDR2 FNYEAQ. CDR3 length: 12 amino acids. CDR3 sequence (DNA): TGTGCCAGCAGCTCCTCGAGGGGGATAGCTTTCTTT. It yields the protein CASSSSRGIAFF.

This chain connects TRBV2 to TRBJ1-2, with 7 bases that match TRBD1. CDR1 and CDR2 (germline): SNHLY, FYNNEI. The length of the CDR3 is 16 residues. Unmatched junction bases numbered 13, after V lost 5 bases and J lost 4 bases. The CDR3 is CASSRNRDSSVYGYTF. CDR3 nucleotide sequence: TGTGCCAGCAGTCGAAACCGGGACAGCTCCGTCTATGGCTACACCTTC. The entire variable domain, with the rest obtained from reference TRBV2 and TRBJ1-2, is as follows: EPEVTQTPSHQVTQMGQEVILRCVPISNHLYFYWYRQILGQKVEFLVSFYNNEISEKSEIFDDQFSVERPDGSNFTLKIRSTKLEDSAMYFCASSRNRDSSVYGYTFGSGTRLTVV.

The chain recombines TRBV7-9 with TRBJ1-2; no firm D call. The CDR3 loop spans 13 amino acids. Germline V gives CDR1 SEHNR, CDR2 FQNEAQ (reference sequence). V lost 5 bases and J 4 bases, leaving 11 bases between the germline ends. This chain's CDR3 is CASSRGPFYGYTF. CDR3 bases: TGTGCCAGCAGCCGAGGGCCATTCTATGGCTACACCTTC.

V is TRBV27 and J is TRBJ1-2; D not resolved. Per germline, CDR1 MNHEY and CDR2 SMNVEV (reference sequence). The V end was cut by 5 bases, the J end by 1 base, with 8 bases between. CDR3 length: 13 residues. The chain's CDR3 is CASSRNLNYGYTF. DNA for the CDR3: TGTGCCAGCAGTCGTAATCTTAACTATGGCTACACCTTC.

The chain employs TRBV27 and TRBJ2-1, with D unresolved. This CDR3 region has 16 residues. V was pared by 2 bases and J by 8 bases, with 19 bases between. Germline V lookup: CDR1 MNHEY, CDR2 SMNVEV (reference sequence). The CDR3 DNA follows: TGTGCCAGCAGTTTAGGTTTGGCGGCGTTTGTGGATGAGCAGTTCTTC. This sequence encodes CASSLGLAAFVDEQFF.

CDR3 residues: CAWTTRSQIYEQYF. In DNA, the CDR3 is TGTGCCTGGACCACTAGGTCTCAGATCTACGAGCAGTACTTC. The rearrangement joins TRBV30 to TRBJ2-7; tentative D call: TRBD2 (5 bases). CDR1 and CDR2 (germline): GTSNPN, SVGIG (reference sequence). V was trimmed by 4 bases and J by 3 bases, leaving 16 bases between them. The CDR3 totals 14 residues.

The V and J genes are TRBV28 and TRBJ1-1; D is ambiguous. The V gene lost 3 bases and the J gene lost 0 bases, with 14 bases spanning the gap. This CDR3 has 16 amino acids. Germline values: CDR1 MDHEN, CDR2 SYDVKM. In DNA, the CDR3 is TGTGCCAGCAGTTTGGCAGATCTTATCATGAACACTGAAGCTTTCTTT. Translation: CASSLADLIMNTEAFF.

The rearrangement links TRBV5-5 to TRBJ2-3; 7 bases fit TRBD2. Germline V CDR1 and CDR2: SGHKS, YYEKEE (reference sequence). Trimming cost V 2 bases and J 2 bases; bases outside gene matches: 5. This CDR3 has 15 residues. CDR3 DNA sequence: TGTGCCAGCAGCTTCATAGCGGGTCCCACAGATACGCAGTATTTT. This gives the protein CASSFIAGPTDTQYF.

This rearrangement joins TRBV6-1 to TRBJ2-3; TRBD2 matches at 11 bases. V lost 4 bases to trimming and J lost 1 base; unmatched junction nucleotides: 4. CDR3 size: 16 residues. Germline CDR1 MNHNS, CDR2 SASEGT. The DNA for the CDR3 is TGTGCCAGCAGTGGAACTAGCGGGAGCGGCACAGATACGCAGTATTTT. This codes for CASSGTSGSGTDTQYF.

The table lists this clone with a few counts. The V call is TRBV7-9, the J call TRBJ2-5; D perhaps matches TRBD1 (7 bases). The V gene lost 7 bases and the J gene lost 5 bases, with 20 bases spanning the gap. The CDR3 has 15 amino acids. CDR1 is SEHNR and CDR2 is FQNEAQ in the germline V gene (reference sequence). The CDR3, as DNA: TGTGCCAGCAAGGACCAGGGGGGAGTTATGGAGACCCAGTACTTC. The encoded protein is CASKDQGGVMETQYF.

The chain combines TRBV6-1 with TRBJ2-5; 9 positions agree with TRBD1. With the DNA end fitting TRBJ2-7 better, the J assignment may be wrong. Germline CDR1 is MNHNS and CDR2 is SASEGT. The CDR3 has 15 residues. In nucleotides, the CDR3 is TGTGCCAGCAAACCACAGGGGGCCAGCTCCTACGAGCAGTACTTC. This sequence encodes CASKPQGASSYEQYF.

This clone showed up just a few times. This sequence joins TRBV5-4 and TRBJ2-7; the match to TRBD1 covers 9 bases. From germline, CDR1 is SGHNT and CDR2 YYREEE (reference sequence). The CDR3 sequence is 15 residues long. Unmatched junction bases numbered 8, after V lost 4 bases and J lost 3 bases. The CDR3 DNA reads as TGTGCCAGCAGCCTACCGGGACAGGGAAGCTACGAGCAGTACTTC. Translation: CASSLPGQGSYEQYF.

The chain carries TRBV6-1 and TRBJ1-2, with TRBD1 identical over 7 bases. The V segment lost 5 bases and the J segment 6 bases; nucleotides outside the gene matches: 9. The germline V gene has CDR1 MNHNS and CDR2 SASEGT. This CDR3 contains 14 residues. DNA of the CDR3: TGTGCCAGCAGTAAGACAGGGACATATAATGGCTACACCTTC. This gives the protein CASSKTGTYNGYTF.

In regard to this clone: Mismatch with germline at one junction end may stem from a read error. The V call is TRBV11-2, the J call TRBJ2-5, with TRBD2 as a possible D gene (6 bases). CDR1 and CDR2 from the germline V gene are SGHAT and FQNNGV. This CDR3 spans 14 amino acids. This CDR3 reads CASTLGGAQGTQYF. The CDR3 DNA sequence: TGTGCCAGCACCCTGGGGGGAGCTCAAGGGACCCAGTACTTC.

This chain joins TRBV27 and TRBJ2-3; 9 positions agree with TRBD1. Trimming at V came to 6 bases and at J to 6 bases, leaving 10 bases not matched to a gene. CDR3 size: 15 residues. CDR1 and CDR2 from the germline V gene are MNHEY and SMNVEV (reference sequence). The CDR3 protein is CASSWGQGRLDTQYF. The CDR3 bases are TGTGCCAGCAGCTGGGGACAGGGCCGTTTGGATACGCAGTATTTT.

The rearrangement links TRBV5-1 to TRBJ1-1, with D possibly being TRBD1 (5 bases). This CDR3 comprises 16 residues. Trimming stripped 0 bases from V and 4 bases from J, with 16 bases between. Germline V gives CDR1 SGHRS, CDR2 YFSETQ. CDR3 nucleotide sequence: TGCGCCAGCAGCTTGGTGATGGGGGGGTCGGGCACTGAAGCTTTCTTT. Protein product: CASSLVMGGSGTEAFF.

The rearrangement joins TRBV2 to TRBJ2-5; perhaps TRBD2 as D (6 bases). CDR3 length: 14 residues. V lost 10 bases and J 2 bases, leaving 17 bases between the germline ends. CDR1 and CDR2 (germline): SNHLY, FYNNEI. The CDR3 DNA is TGTGCCACCGAAGAGCGGGTGTCTCAAGAGACCCAGTACTTC. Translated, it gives CATEERVSQETQYF.

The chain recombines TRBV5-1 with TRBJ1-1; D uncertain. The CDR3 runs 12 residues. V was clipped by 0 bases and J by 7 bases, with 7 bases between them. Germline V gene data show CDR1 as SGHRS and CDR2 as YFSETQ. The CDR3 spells CASSLAGHEAFF. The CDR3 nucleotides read TGCGCCAGCAGCTTGGCGGGTCATGAAGCTTTCTTT.

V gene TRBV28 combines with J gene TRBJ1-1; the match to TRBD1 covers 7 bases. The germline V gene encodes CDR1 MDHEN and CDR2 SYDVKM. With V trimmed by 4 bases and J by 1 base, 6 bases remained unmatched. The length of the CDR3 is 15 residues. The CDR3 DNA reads TGTGCCAGCAGTTCGTTGACAGGGAGGAACACTGAAGCTTTCTTT. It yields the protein CASSSLTGRNTEAFF.

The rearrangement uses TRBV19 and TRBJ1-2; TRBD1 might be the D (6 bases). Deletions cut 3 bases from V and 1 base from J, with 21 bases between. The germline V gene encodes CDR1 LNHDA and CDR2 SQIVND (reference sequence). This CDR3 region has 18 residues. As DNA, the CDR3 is TGTGCCAGTAGTATCGGACGACAGGCGGCCATAGATAACTATGGCTACACCTTC. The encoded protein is CASSIGRQAAIDNYGYTF.